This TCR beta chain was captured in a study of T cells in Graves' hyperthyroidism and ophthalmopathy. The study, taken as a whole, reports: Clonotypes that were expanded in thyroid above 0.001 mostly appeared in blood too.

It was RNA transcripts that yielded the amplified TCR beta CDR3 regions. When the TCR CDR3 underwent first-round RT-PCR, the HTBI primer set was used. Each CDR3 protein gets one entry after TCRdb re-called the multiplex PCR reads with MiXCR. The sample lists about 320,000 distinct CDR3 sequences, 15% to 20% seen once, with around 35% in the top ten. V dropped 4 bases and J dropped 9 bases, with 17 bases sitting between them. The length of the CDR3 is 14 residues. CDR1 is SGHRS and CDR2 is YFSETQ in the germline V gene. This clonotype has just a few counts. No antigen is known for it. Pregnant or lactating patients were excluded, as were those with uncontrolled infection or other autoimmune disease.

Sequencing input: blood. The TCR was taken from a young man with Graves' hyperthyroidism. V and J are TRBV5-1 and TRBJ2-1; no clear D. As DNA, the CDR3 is TGCGCCAGCAGCCCACCATCTCTCTGGGGTGAGCAGTTCTTC. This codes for CASSPPSLWGEQFF.